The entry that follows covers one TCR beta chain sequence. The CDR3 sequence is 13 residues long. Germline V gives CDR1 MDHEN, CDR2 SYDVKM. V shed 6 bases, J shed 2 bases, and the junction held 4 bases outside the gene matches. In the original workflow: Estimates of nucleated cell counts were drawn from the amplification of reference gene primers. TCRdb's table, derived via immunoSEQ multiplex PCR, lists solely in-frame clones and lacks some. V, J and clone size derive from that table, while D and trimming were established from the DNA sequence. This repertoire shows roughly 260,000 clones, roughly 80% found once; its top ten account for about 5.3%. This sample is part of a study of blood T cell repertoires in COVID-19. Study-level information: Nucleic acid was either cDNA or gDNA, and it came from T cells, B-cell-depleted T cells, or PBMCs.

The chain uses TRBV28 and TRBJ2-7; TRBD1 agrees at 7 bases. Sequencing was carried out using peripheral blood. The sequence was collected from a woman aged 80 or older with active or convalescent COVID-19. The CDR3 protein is CASRRDRPYEQYF. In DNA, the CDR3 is TGTGCCAGCAGGAGGGACAGACCCTACGAGCAGTACTTC. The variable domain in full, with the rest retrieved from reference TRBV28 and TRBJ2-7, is DVKVTQSSRYLVKRTGEKVFLECVQDMDHENMFWYRQDPGLGLRLIYFSYDVKMKEKGDIPEGYSVSREKKERFSLILESASTNQTSMYLCASRRDRPYEQYFGPGTRLTVT.